The sequence of this TCR beta chain was determined in a study of long-term antiretroviral therapy in people with HIV. Study-wide context: Collection dates of the earliest samples fall about a decade before the 2015 immediate-ART recommendation.

The assay used was immunoSEQ (version v3.0), run at survey level. Measured with immunoSEQ multiplex PCR; TCRdb has only the in-frame clones, and not every one. The sample has under 25,000 clones; around 87% are singletons. Looked up from germline, CDR1 is SGDLS and CDR2 is YYNGEE. This CDR3 contains 10 residues. V lost 7 bases and J 5 bases, leaving 4 bases between the germline ends. There was at least one pre-ART PBMC sample for each donor, plus at least two post-ART PBMC samples. This clone was seen just once. This TCR derives from a woman aged 45-59 years with HIV. The sample consisted of unsorted PBMCs, taken 2.6 years after starting antiretroviral therapy. The rearrangement uses TRBV9 and TRBJ2-1; no definite D call. The DNA of the CDR3 is TGTGCCAGCGGACACAATGAGCAGTTCTTC. This gives the protein CASGHNEQFF.